This T cell receptor (beta chain) was captured in a study of shared clonotypes between healthy human individuals. The protocol was immunoSEQ multiplex PCR, while the TCRdb copy is restricted to in-frame clones and leaves out a portion. Of roughly 2.6 million clones in the sample, 90% to 95% were seen once. The split of CD4+ cells yielded CD45RA+ naive and CD45RA-negative memory subsets. Germline V gene lookup returns CDR1 MGHRA and CDR2 YSYEKL. The CDR3 length is 15 residues. V dropped 4 bases and J dropped 4 bases, with 16 bases sitting between them. This sequence was found in a man aged 18 to 30 in good health. Sequencing was carried out using naive CD4+ T cells sorted from blood. The subset was: CD45RA+ positively selected. The V gene is TRBV4-1, the J gene TRBJ1-2; D perhaps matches TRBD1 (6 bases). CDR3 sequence reads: CASSPTTGEVYGYTF. CDR3 coding DNA: TGCGCCAGCAGCCCCACGACAGGAGAGGTCTATGGCTACACCTTC.